These T cell receptor beta chains were read from a single sample in a study of CD8 T cells in ankylosing spondylitis. TCRdb fed the 5' RACE reads into MiXCR, producing one record per CDR3 protein. The table records 250,000 or so distinct CDR3 sequences, roughly a quarter of them present only once. Sequenced: blood, either unsorted or a sorted T cell fraction (not recorded which). The receptors here all came from a male donor with ankylosing spondylitis or in good health (not recorded which). The CDR3 runs from the conserved cysteine through the conserved F or W.

CAISESVAETQYF	TRBJ2-5	TRBV10-3
CSVKGRLVAEAFF	TRBJ1-1	TRBV29-1
CSALGTFRSYEQYF	TRBJ2-7	TRBV20-1
CASSQGHYLSNTEAFF	TRBJ1-1	TRBV5-4
CSSLHDEQFF	TRBJ2-1	TRBV29-1
CASSRGDVNQPQHF	TRBJ1-5	TRBV12-3/TRBV12-4
CSVATGTGDTETQYF	TRBJ2-5	TRBV29-1
CASNRNGGPQHF	TRBJ1-5	TRBV12-3/TRBV12-4
CASSPQTGTGELFF	TRBJ2-2	TRBV18
CASSSPTSNQPQHF	TRBJ1-5	TRBV6-1
CASSPGVDTGELFF	TRBJ2-2	TRBV5-1
CASTLTSTDTQYF	TRBJ2-3	TRBV12-3/TRBV12-4
CASSTGTGRLSEAFF	TRBJ1-1	TRBV12-3/TRBV12-4
CASSGETNEKLFF	TRBJ1-4	TRBV18
CASSWGLARADTQYF	TRBJ2-3	TRBV9
CSVRQGHTEAFF	TRBJ1-1	TRBV29-1
CSASDPSTEAFF	TRBJ1-1	TRBV20-1
CASSPTGSGSEAFF	TRBJ1-1	TRBV9
CASSSGPRGPKNIQYF	TRBJ2-4	TRBV7-6
CASSVVGGNTGELFF	TRBJ2-2	TRBV9
CSAPRLGTDTQYF	TRBJ2-3	TRBV20-1
CSAPLRAGGAGEKLFF	TRBJ1-4	TRBV20-1
CASRGGAEQYF	TRBJ2-7	TRBV10-2
CASSLAGKETQYF	TRBJ2-5	TRBV28
CASSFGLLGETQYF	TRBJ2-5	TRBV5-8
CSARDRSGGYEQYF	TRBJ2-7	TRBV20-1
CASSLGQPWAETQYF	TRBJ2-5	TRBV7-8
CSVEIQGSYEQYF	TRBJ2-7	TRBV29-1
CASSLEVVGAEQYF	TRBJ2-7	TRBV7-9
CASSYGRGRAKNIQYF	TRBJ2-4	TRBV6-5
CATSDFGRGLKETQYF	TRBJ2-5	TRBV24-1
CASRPDRKSTEAFF	TRBJ1-1	TRBV12-3/TRBV12-4
CASSFGGGHEQYF	TRBJ2-7	TRBV12-3/TRBV12-4
CASSTTGPEQYF	TRBJ2-7	TRBV18
CAISDEADTQYF	TRBJ2-3	TRBV10-3
CSAISSRQGNTEAFF	TRBJ1-1	TRBV20-1
CASPGRQGAIGYTF	TRBJ1-2	TRBV6-1
CASRTRFQETQYF	TRBJ2-5	TRBV12-3/TRBV12-4
CASSLELRWQYF	TRBJ2-7	TRBV7-2
CASSLSGPIETQYF	TRBJ2-5	TRBV12-3/TRBV12-4
CSAMTTGDHLQYF	TRBJ2-7	TRBV20-1
CASSQLSGQGDEQFF	TRBJ2-1	TRBV4-1
CSVEEDMEGNGYTF	TRBJ1-2	TRBV29-1
CSARDEQRGGRYEQFF	TRBJ2-1	TRBV20-1
CASSVIQGFNAEAFF	TRBJ1-1	TRBV6-4
CASNQAGDYEQYF	TRBJ2-7	TRBV5-1
CASSLGTWGNNEQFF	TRBJ2-1	TRBV7-9
CAWSVRANIQYF	TRBJ2-4	TRBV30
CASSYRGGVGNEQFF	TRBJ2-1	TRBV12-3/TRBV12-4
CSARDPRQGAANTGELFF	TRBJ2-2	TRBV20-1
CSAKTGFTDTQYF	TRBJ2-3	TRBV20-1
CASSFEGGGREQFF	TRBJ2-1	TRBV12-3/TRBV12-4
CASSLVLAYEQYF	TRBJ2-7	TRBV7-9
CASITGALYNSPLHF	TRBJ1-6	TRBV28
CASSIDRTEAFF	TRBJ1-1	TRBV7-9
CASSRVLSETQYF	TRBJ2-5	TRBV13